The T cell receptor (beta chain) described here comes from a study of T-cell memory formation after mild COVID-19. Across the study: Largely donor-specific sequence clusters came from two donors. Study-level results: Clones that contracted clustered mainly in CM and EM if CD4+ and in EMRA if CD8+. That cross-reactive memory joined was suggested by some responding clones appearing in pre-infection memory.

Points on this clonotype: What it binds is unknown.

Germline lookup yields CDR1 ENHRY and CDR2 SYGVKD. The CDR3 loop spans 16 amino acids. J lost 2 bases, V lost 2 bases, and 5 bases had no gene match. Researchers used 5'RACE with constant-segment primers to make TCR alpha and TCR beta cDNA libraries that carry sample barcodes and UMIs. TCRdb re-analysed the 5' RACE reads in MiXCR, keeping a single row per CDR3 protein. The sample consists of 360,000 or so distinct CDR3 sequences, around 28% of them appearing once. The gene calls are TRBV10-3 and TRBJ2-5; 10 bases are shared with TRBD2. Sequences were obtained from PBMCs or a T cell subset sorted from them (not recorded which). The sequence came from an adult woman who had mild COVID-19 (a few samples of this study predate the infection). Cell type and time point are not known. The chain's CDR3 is CAISEGLAEPQETQYF. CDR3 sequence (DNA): TGTGCCATCAGTGAGGGACTAGCGGAGCCTCAAGAGACCCAGTACTTC.